A single sample is the source of the 28 T cell receptor beta chains below, sequenced in a study of identical twins. MiXCR was run by TCRdb on the 5' RACE reads, yielding one entry per CDR3 protein. This table has around 1.7 million distinct CDR3 sequences, 25% to 35% appearing once. Material for sequencing was cord blood. These receptors originate from a newborn girl in good health.

The chain has TRBV12-3 or TRBV12-4 and TRBJ2-5, with 7 bases matching TRBD1. The J call may be in error: the DNA end matches TRBJ2-7 better. CDR3 length: 13 amino acids. CDR3: CASRTDRVGEQYF. As DNA, the CDR3 is TGTGCCAGCAGAACCGACAGGGTCGGCGAGCAGTACTTC.

This clonotype came up many times. The chain joins TRBV7-2 to TRBJ1-5; D gene uncertain. The CDR3 runs 14 residues. V was clipped by 1 base and J by 3 bases, with 7 bases between them. Germline loops: CDR1 SGHTA, CDR2 FQGNSA. CDR3 sequence (DNA): TGTGCCAGCAGCTTAGGGATAACCAATCAGCCCCAGCATTTT. Translation gives CASSLGITNQPQHF.

This chain joins TRBV25-1 and TRBJ2-3; TRBD1 might be the D (5 bases). Looked up from germline, CDR1 is MGHDK and CDR2 is SYGVNS. V was cut by 0 bases and J by 5 bases, with 18 bases left in between. CDR3 length equals 17 residues. The CDR3 loop reads CASSEYSHLRRGDTQYF. Written as DNA, the CDR3 is TGTGCCAGCAGTGAATATTCCCACCTTAGAAGGGGAGATACGCAGTATTTT. Full variable domain (missing parts from reference TRBV25-1 and TRBJ2-3): EADIYQTPRYLVIGTGKKITLECSQTMGHDKMYWYQQDPGMELHLIHYSYGVNSTEKGDLSSESTVSRIRTEHFPLTLESARPSHTSQYLCASSEYSHLRRGDTQYFGPGTRLTVL.

This clonotype was observed a single time. V and J are TRBV30 and TRBJ1-2, with 7 bases fitting TRBD1. CDR3 length: 13 amino acids. Germline loops: CDR1 GTSNPN, CDR2 SVGIG (reference sequence). V shed 4 bases, J shed 4 bases, and the junction held 6 bases outside the gene matches. The CDR3 loop reads CAWTPGQFYGYTF. The CDR3 region has the DNA TGTGCCTGGACACCGGGACAGTTCTATGGCTACACCTTC.

CDR3 in amino acids: CASIQLNYGYTF. In nucleotides, the CDR3 is TGTGCCAGCATACAGTTAAACTATGGCTACACCTTC. V and J are TRBV27 and TRBJ1-2, with no clear D. V was cut by 7 bases and J by 2 bases, with 8 bases left in between. CDR3 size: 12 residues. Germline loops: CDR1 MNHEY, CDR2 SMNVEV (reference sequence).

This clonotype was picked up a small number of times. J is TRBJ2-1 and V is TRBV12-3 or TRBV12-4; the match to TRBD2 covers 7 bases. The CDR3 consists of 17 residues. V gave up 1 base and J gave up 7 bases; unmatched junction bases: 13. CDR3 sequence: CASSLGLLAPRGNEQFF. The CDR3 DNA is TGTGCCAGCAGTTTAGGGCTACTAGCGCCTCGGGGGAATGAGCAGTTCTTC.

The genes are TRBV29-1 and TRBJ1-3; a weak D match, TRBD1 (5 bases). V was trimmed by 5 bases and J by 4 bases, leaving 18 bases between them. The CDR3 runs 15 residues. From germline, CDR1 is SQVTM and CDR2 ANQGSEA. In DNA form, the CDR3 reads TGCAGCGTTTGGCCAAGGCGGGCAGGGGGAAACACCATATATTTT. This encodes CSVWPRRAGGNTIYF.

The chain uses TRBV5-1 and TRBJ2-7; 8 positions match TRBD2. The germline CDR1 and CDR2 sequences are SGHRS and YFSETQ. V trimming: 3 bases; J trimming: 2 bases; junction bases outside the gene matches: 4. The length of the CDR3 is 14 residues. This chain's CDR3 is CASSYGTRAYEQYF. In DNA, the CDR3 is TGCGCCAGCAGCTACGGGACTAGGGCCTACGAGCAGTACTTC.

A few counts support this clonotype. The V and J genes are TRBV20-1 and TRBJ2-4; D is possibly TRBD2 (5 bases). Germline V gene data show CDR1 as DFQATT and CDR2 as SNEGSKA (reference sequence). The CDR3 consists of 15 residues. V was clipped by 3 bases and J by 0 bases, with 12 bases between them. The CDR3 spells CSASWGDIAKNIQYF. CDR3 DNA sequence: TGCAGTGCTAGTTGGGGAGACATAGCCAAAAACATTCAGTACTTC.

The chain combines TRBV28 with TRBJ1-5; TRBD1 matches at 11 bases. CDR1 and CDR2 from the germline V gene are MDHEN and SYDVKM. J was trimmed by 5 bases and V by 6 bases; bases with no gene match: 9. The CDR3 totals 16 residues. In DNA, the CDR3 is TGTGCCAGCAGAAGCCCCGGGACAGGGGGGTATCAGCCCCAGCATTTT. Translation gives CASRSPGTGGYQPQHF.

The chain uses TRBV21-1 and TRBJ1-2. TRBV21-1 is described as a pseudogene. CDR3 length: 18 amino acids. CDR3 nucleotides: TGTGCCAGCAGCAAAGCGCCCTTGGGACGGCGGTTGGACTATGGCTACACCTTC. Its translation: CASSKAPLGRRLDYGYTF.

This clonotype was seen a few times. This chain links TRBV20-1 with TRBJ1-1; D unclear. Germline V CDR1 and CDR2: DFQATT, SNEGSKA (reference sequence). V was cut by 6 bases and J by 4 bases, with 9 bases left in between. The CDR3 length is 11 residues. The CDR3 region is CSAERVTEAFF. The CDR3 nucleotides read TGCAGTGCGGAAAGGGTCACTGAAGCTTTCTTT.

This clonotype showed up just a few times. The chain joins TRBV4-1 to TRBJ2-4; TRBD1 agrees at 9 bases. Germline CDR1 is MGHRA and CDR2 is YSYEKL. This CDR3 region has 15 residues. Losses at the gene ends were 2 bases for V and 5 bases for J; bases not matched to a gene: 4. CDR3 DNA: TGCGCCAGCAGCCAACCGGGACAGGGACAAAACATTCAGTACTTC. This sequence encodes CASSQPGQGQNIQYF.

V is TRBV11-2 and J is TRBJ2-3; D is perhaps TRBD2 (5 bases). Trimming took off 2 bases at V and 1 base at J, with 13 bases between the two ends. Germline V gives CDR1 SGHAT, CDR2 FQNNGV. The length of the CDR3 is 16 residues. The CDR3 protein is CASSLLRVRGTDTQYF. Written as DNA, the CDR3 is TGTGCCAGCAGCTTACTAAGGGTGAGGGGCACAGATACGCAGTATTTT.

This chain connects TRBV20-1 to TRBJ1-5; no reliable D call. The CDR3 is 14 amino acids. CDR1 is DFQATT, CDR2 SNEGSKA, per germline (reference sequence). Trimming took 6 bases from V and 0 from J, leaving 12 bases between them. Written as DNA, the CDR3 is TGCAGTGCCACGGACTCGTATAGCAATCAGCCCCAGCATTTT. It is translated as CSATDSYSNQPQHF.

This sequence joins TRBV3-1 and TRBJ2-6; D perhaps matches TRBD1 (5 bases). Per germline, CDR1 LGHDT and CDR2 YNNKEL (reference sequence). The CDR3 contains 17 residues. V was pared by 2 bases and J by 2 bases, with 13 bases between. CDR3 DNA sequence: TGTGCCAGCAGCCAACAGGGCCTTCTCGCTGGGGCCAACGTCCTGACTTTC. As protein: CASSQQGLLAGANVLTF.

The chain is built from TRBV7-9 and TRBJ1-1; the D is unclear. This CDR3 comprises 14 residues. The V gene lost 6 bases and the J gene lost 0 bases, with 11 bases spanning the gap. Germline CDR1 is SEHNR and CDR2 is FQNEAQ (reference sequence). The DNA for the CDR3 is TGTGCCAGCAGGGGCACTCCCTTGAACACTGAAGCTTTCTTT. Residues: CASRGTPLNTEAFF.

This clonotype came up once. The V gene is TRBV29-1, the J gene TRBJ1-1; tentative D call: TRBD1 (5 bases). CDR1 SQVTM and CDR2 ANQGSEA come from the germline V gene. Trimming cost V 6 bases and J 6 bases, with 20 bases left between them. CDR3 size: 14 residues. The CDR3 protein is CSVQVGPGGAEAFF. In nucleotides, the CDR3 is TGCAGCGTGCAGGTGGGGCCCGGGGGGGCTGAAGCTTTCTTT.

The rearrangement joins TRBV20-1 to TRBJ2-7; no clear D gene. There are 11 residues in the CDR3. Germline assignment: CDR1 DFQATT and CDR2 SNEGSKA (reference sequence). V lost 0 bases and J 6 bases, leaving 6 bases between the germline ends. The CDR3 region is CSARDRREQYF. As DNA, the CDR3 is TGCAGTGCTAGAGACAGACGCGAGCAGTACTTC.

The chain employs TRBV3-1 and TRBJ2-3; tentatively, D is TRBD1 (6 bases). This CDR3 contains 12 residues. Germline V gene lookup returns CDR1 LGHDT and CDR2 YNNKEL (reference sequence). Trimming pared 6 bases from V and 14 bases from J, leaving 18 bases between. CDR3 coding DNA: TGTGCCAGCAGTCCCGACAGGCATCCTAGGTATTTT. Its protein is CASSPDRHPRYF.

The V gene is TRBV27, the J gene TRBJ2-1; a possible D gene is TRBD1 (6 bases). Deletions cut 6 bases from V and 7 bases from J, with 13 bases between. This CDR3 contains 13 residues. CDR1 is MNHEY and CDR2 is SMNVEV in the germline V gene (reference sequence). CDR3 in amino acids: CASRRQVRNEQFF. The CDR3 DNA is TGTGCCAGCAGAAGACAGGTACGGAATGAGCAGTTCTTC.

This clonotype was seen more than once but under ten times. V usage is TRBV7-2 and J usage is TRBJ2-5; 7 bases are shared with TRBD2. Per germline, CDR1 SGHTA and CDR2 FQGNSA. The CDR3 is 15 residues long. V gave up 3 bases and J gave up 3 bases; unmatched junction bases: 7. The CDR3: CASSFRASGKETQYF. The CDR3 DNA follows: TGTGCCAGCAGCTTTAGGGCTAGCGGAAAAGAGACCCAGTACTTC. Using reference TRBV7-2 and TRBJ2-5 for the parts outside the CDR3, the full variable domain is GAGVSQSPSNKVTEKGKDVELRCDPISGHTALYWYRQSLGQGLEFLIYFQGNSAPDKSGLPSDRFSAERTGGSVSTLTIQRTQQEDSAVYLCASSFRASGKETQYFGPGTRLLVL.

The chain recombines TRBV7-9 with TRBJ2-2, with D perhaps matching TRBD1 or TRBD2 (5 bases each). Trimming cost V 5 bases and J 3 bases, with 13 bases left between them. The CDR3 totals 15 residues. CDR1 is SEHNR, CDR2 FQNEAQ, per germline (reference sequence). The CDR3 spells CASSPREGYTGELFF. CDR3 bases: TGTGCCAGCAGCCCTAGAGAGGGGTACACCGGGGAGCTGTTTTTT.

This sequence joins TRBV12-3 or TRBV12-4 and TRBJ1-6, with 8 bases fitting TRBD1. This CDR3 has 17 residues. J lost 8 bases, V lost 6 bases, and 15 bases had no gene match. CDR3 DNA sequence: TGTGCCAGCAGCCGAGCTTACAGGGGGGGACGGGATTCACCCCTCCACTTT. This codes for CASSRAYRGGRDSPLHF.

A few counts support this clonotype. The genes are TRBV27 and TRBJ1-2, with a weak D call TRBD1 (6 bases). Per germline, CDR1 MNHEY and CDR2 SMNVEV (reference sequence). CDR3 length: 14 amino acids. Deletions cut 3 bases from V and 4 bases from J, with 12 bases between. CDR3: CASSLGQTSYGYTF. The CDR3 nucleotides are TGTGCCAGCAGTTTGGGACAAACGTCCTATGGCTACACCTTC.

In this sample, this clonotype turned up a few times. The chain carries TRBV12-3 or TRBV12-4 and TRBJ2-2; 7 bases align to TRBD2. The V segment lost 2 bases and the J segment 5 bases; nucleotides outside the gene matches: 8. The CDR3 is made up of 16 amino acids. The DNA of the CDR3 is TGTGCCAGCAGTTTAATGGGGGGGGGACCAACCGGGGAGCTGTTTTTT. Translated: CASSLMGGGPTGELFF.

A few counts support this clonotype. The chain joins TRBV29-1 to TRBJ2-1; TRBD2 matches at 7 bases. This CDR3 contains 14 residues. V was clipped by 6 bases and J by 5 bases; unmatched bases: 10. CDR1 is SQVTM and CDR2 is ANQGSEA in the germline V gene. The CDR3 region is CSVPEGTINNEQFF. CDR3 bases: TGCAGCGTACCGGAGGGGACTATAAACAATGAGCAGTTCTTC.

Remarks on this clonotype: Since a much larger clone is just one base distant, this may be a read error. This chain links TRBV3-1 with TRBJ2-1, with TRBD2 as a possible D gene (6 bases). Trimming left V 4 bases short and J 10 bases short, with 17 bases between. CDR1 is LGHDT, CDR2 YNNKEL, per germline (reference sequence). The CDR3 has 14 amino acids. CDR3 nucleotide sequence: TGTGCCAGCAGCCTACGGGGGTCGTTCTACGAGCAGTTCTTC. It translates to CASSLRGSFYEQFF.